The T cell receptor (beta chain) under discussion was sequenced for a study of T cells after yellow fever vaccination. Overall study results and limits: By day 5 rather than day 15, the secondary response had peaked, though it was weaker. Re-detected after boosting: most primary clones, approximately 97% of CD4 and around 86% of CD8. Although most clonotypes did not, a small share appeared in both CD4 and CD8 compartments.

The germline V gene has CDR1 MNHEY and CDR2 SVGEGT. V was cut by 4 bases and J by 0 bases, with 11 bases left in between. The CDR3 length is 15 residues. Production of TCR cDNA was by 5'RACE template switching, which also added a universal primer site and UMIs. TCRdb processed the 5' RACE reads anew with MiXCR; each CDR3 protein has one entry. The profile shows some 320,000 distinct CDR3 sequences, approximately 9% of them singletons. Comment on this clonotype: What it binds is not known.

The rearrangement joins TRBV6-2 or TRBV6-3 to TRBJ2-3; no clear D. The source was PBMCs, collected on the day of the first yellow fever vaccination. This clonotype originated in a man between 18 and 29 years old who received the YFV17D yellow fever vaccine. CDR3 nucleotides: TGTGCCAGCAGTTCTAGGAGAACTAGCACAGATACGCAGTATTTT. Its translation: CASSSRRTSTDTQYF.